This T cell receptor beta chain was sequenced for a study of blood T cells in healthy people across ages. The study, taken as a whole, reports: Naive CD4+ cells and diversity were both higher in long-lived donors than in aged donors.

For this clonotype: The target antigen is unknown.

Primers used in a second PCR of roughly 7 to 12 cycles were a sample-barcoded 5' primer and a J-beta primer mix. TCRdb re-called the 5' RACE reads with MiXCR, one entry per CDR3 protein. The sample contains about 800,000 distinct CDR3 sequences, roughly 25% of which appear only once. Germline lookup yields CDR1 PRHDT and CDR2 FYEKMQ (reference sequence). The CDR3 is 14 residues long. V lost 5 bases to trimming and J lost 4 bases, with 12 bases between them. The data also belong to a second study, concerning T cells of mothers and their children.

The source of this sequence is a boy aged 5 to 17 in good health. Sample: blood. The chain employs TRBV13 and TRBJ2-1, with D possibly TRBD2 on 5 matching bases. CDR3 nucleotide sequence: TGTGCCAGCAGCCCCGAGAGGGAGTACAATGAGCAGTTCTTC. Residues: CASSPEREYNEQFF.